This is a list of T cell receptor beta chains from one sample in a study of patients and donors after allogeneic stem cell transplantation. TCRdb reprocessed the RT-PCR reads with MiXCR, giving one entry per CDR3 protein. The sample yields approximately 430,000 distinct CDR3 sequences, 16% seen once. The source material was blood, either unsorted or a sorted T cell fraction (not recorded which). The receptor source for this set is a human donor who was either an allogeneic HSCT recipient or a stem cell or donor lymphocyte infusion donor (not recorded which). It is not recorded whose cells these are; they may come from a transplant donor. CDR3s include the opening cysteine and the closing phenylalanine or tryptophan. D genes are given only for firm matches. Rows give clone size only sometimes, using once, few, many, or a class for an expanded clone.

clone_size: many; v_call: TRBV7-9; d_call: .; j_call: TRBJ2-5; cdr3_nt: TGTGCCAGCAGCTTGAAGACCCAGTACTTC; cdr3_aa: CASSLKTQYF
clone_size: many; v_call: TRBV4-2; d_call: .; j_call: TRBJ2-1; cdr3_nt: TGTGCCAGCAGCCCCCCTACAGGTAGTAACAATGAGCAGTTCTTC; cdr3_aa: CASSPPTGSNNEQFF
clone_size: few; v_call: TRBV6-2/TRBV6-3; d_call: .; j_call: TRBJ2-6; cdr3_nt: TGTGCCAGCAGTGAGGGGCGGGACTCAAGTCTTCGGGCCAACGTCCTGACTTTC; cdr3_aa: CASSEGRDSSLRANVLTF
clone_size: few; v_call: TRBV3-1; d_call: .; j_call: TRBJ1-6; cdr3_nt: TGTGCCAGCAGCCAAGATGTCGTCCCAAAGGGTTCACCCCTCCACTTT; cdr3_aa: CASSQDVVPKGSPLHF
clone_size: few; v_call: TRBV2; d_call: .; j_call: TRBJ2-1; cdr3_nt: TGTGCCAGCAGTGTGCGGGGTGAGCAGTTCTTC; cdr3_aa: CASSVRGEQFF
clone_size: .; v_call: TRBV15; d_call: .; j_call: TRBJ2-5; cdr3_nt: TGTGCCACCAGCAGAGATCTACAGGGCCTCATGGAGACCCAGTACTTC; cdr3_aa: CATSRDLQGLMETQYF
clone_size: few; v_call: TRBV4-1; d_call: .; j_call: TRBJ2-7; cdr3_nt: TGCGCCAGCAGCCCCTTTGGCGTGGCGGTGCTCTACGAGCAGTACTTC; cdr3_aa: CASSPFGVAVLYEQYF
clone_size: .; v_call: TRBV20-1; d_call: .; j_call: TRBJ1-4; cdr3_nt: TGCAGTGCTAGGAATCCGGGCGGCCTCTCGGAAAAACTGTTTTTT; cdr3_aa: CSARNPGGLSEKLFF
clone_size: few; v_call: TRBV11-1; d_call: TRBD1; j_call: TRBJ1-1; cdr3_nt: TGTGCCAGCAGCCAGGGGGGATGGGGGGCGCTGCGGAACACTGAAGCTTTCTTT; cdr3_aa: CASSQGGWGALRNTEAFF
clone_size: .; v_call: TRBV4-2; d_call: .; j_call: TRBJ2-7; cdr3_nt: TGTGCCAGCAGCCAAGAATGGACTAACTCCTACGAGCAGTACTTC; cdr3_aa: CASSQEWTNSYEQYF
clone_size: .; v_call: TRBV5-1; d_call: .; j_call: TRBJ2-7; cdr3_nt: TGCGCCAGCAGCTTGGCGCCGGCTAACTCCTACGAGCAGTACTTC; cdr3_aa: CASSLAPANSYEQYF
clone_size: .; v_call: TRBV6-2/TRBV6-3; d_call: TRBD2; j_call: TRBJ2-5; cdr3_nt: TGTGCCAGCAGTCGGACTAGCGGGGGGGGAAAGACCCAGTACTTC; cdr3_aa: CASSRTSGGGKTQYF
clone_size: many; v_call: TRBV4-3; d_call: TRBD1; j_call: TRBJ2-2; cdr3_nt: TGCGCCAGCAGTCCTACAGGGGGCAACGGGGAGCTGTTTTTT; cdr3_aa: CASSPTGGNGELFF
clone_size: .; v_call: TRBV4-2; d_call: .; j_call: TRBJ1-6; cdr3_nt: TGTGCCAGCAGCCTCAGGAGGGCTGATAATTCACCCCTCCACTTT; cdr3_aa: CASSLRRADNSPLHF
clone_size: .; v_call: TRBV11-3; d_call: .; j_call: TRBJ1-5; cdr3_nt: TGTGCCAGCAGCTCCCGGGGGGCAGGTGACAATCAGCCCCAGCATTTT; cdr3_aa: CASSSRGAGDNQPQHF
clone_size: many; v_call: TRBV20-1; d_call: TRBD1; j_call: TRBJ1-2; cdr3_nt: TGCAGTGCGAAAAAGGGACAGACAATTAACTATGGCTACACCTTC; cdr3_aa: CSAKKGQTINYGYTF
clone_size: .; v_call: TRBV7-9; d_call: .; j_call: TRBJ2-3; cdr3_nt: TGTGCCAGCAAGAGCAGCCTTAGGGTAACAGATACGCAGTATTTT; cdr3_aa: CASKSSLRVTDTQYF
clone_size: .; v_call: TRBV7-2; d_call: .; j_call: TRBJ1-2; cdr3_nt: TGTGCCAGCAGCTCCGCACTAGGGGTGGGAATCGGGGGCTACACCTTC; cdr3_aa: CASSSALGVGIGGYTF
clone_size: .; v_call: TRBV5-1; d_call: .; j_call: TRBJ2-1; cdr3_nt: TGCGCCAGCAGCCTGGGCCGACTCGACAATGAGCAGTTCTTC; cdr3_aa: CASSLGRLDNEQFF
clone_size: .; v_call: TRBV3-1; d_call: TRBD2; j_call: TRBJ2-5; cdr3_nt: TGTGCCACCAAGCCGGGGGGGACGTACCAAGAGACCCAGTACTTC; cdr3_aa: CATKPGGTYQETQYF
clone_size: few; v_call: TRBV7-2; d_call: TRBD1; j_call: TRBJ1-3; cdr3_nt: TGTGCCAGCAGCTCGGGACAGGGCCACACCATATATTTT; cdr3_aa: CASSSGQGHTIYF
clone_size: .; v_call: TRBV14; d_call: .; j_call: TRBJ2-1; cdr3_nt: TGTGCCAGCAGCCAAGATTTCAAGCGGTCCTACAATGAGCAGTTCTTC; cdr3_aa: CASSQDFKRSYNEQFF
clone_size: .; v_call: TRBV24-1; d_call: .; j_call: TRBJ1-2; cdr3_nt: TGTGCCACCAGTGGGTCAGGGCACTATGGCTACACCTTC; cdr3_aa: CATSGSGHYGYTF
clone_size: few; v_call: TRBV7-9; d_call: TRBD1; j_call: TRBJ1-3; cdr3_nt: TGTGCCAGCAGCTCGCGGACAGGGTCGTCGGGAAACACCATATATTTT; cdr3_aa: CASSSRTGSSGNTIYF
clone_size: .; v_call: TRBV10-3; d_call: .; j_call: TRBJ1-1; cdr3_nt: TGTGCCATCACCCAGACAGGCGTGAACACTGAAGCTTTCTTT; cdr3_aa: CAITQTGVNTEAFF
clone_size: .; v_call: TRBV10-3; d_call: .; j_call: TRBJ1-6; cdr3_nt: TGTGCCATCAGTGAAGAAGGCAGGATTAATAATTCACCCCTCCACTTT; cdr3_aa: CAISEEGRINNSPLHF
clone_size: .; v_call: TRBV4-1; d_call: TRBD2; j_call: TRBJ2-2; cdr3_nt: TGCGCCAGCAGCCAAGGGGTAGCGGGAGAGGGAGTCGGGGAGCTGTTTTTT; cdr3_aa: CASSQGVAGEGVGELFF